The clone carrying this T cell receptor beta chain was recorded once. Antigen unknown. These data are taken from a study of radiotherapy plus CTLA-4 blockade in lung cancer. Study overall: Objective responses occurred in around 18% of patients; around 30% had disease control. The study, taken as a whole, reports: Together with interferon-beta, which increased in serum after radiation, early dynamic changes in blood T cell clones were reportedly the best predictors of response. Researchers report tumor-derived TCR clones expanding in blood after radiotherapy plus ipilimumab.

Sequenced by immunoSEQ multiplex PCR; TCRdb stores in-frame clones only, minus some. The sample lists 35,000 to 40,000 clones, about 85% occurring once. This receptor was identified in a human donor with non-small cell lung cancer who had stable disease on radiotherapy plus ipilimumab. The source was peripheral blood, collected from a patient treated with radiotherapy plus ipilimumab.

This CDR3 is CASSFSGVSYNEQFF. The CDR3 DNA reads TGTGCCAGCAGTTTCTCCGGAGTCTCCTACAATGAGCAGTTCTTC. The rearrangement joins TRBV27 to TRBJ2-1; D unresolved. CDR3 length: 15 residues. Germline V gives CDR1 MNHEY, CDR2 SMNVEV (reference sequence). Trimming removed 3 bases at V and 0 bases at J, with 9 bases between.